This T cell receptor (beta chain) was observed in a study of patients and donors after allogeneic stem cell transplantation. TCRdb re-called the RT-PCR reads through MiXCR, storing one row per CDR3 protein. The sample lists roughly 960,000 distinct CDR3 sequences, more than 15% occurring once. V dropped 7 bases and J dropped 4 bases, with 12 bases sitting between them. CDR1 KGHDR and CDR2 SFDVKD come from the germline V gene. There are 13 residues in the CDR3. The material sequenced was blood, either unsorted or a sorted T cell fraction (not recorded which). This TCR was sampled from a human donor who was either an allogeneic HSCT recipient or a stem cell or donor lymphocyte infusion donor (not recorded which). It is not recorded whose cells these are; they may come from a transplant donor. This chain connects TRBV24-1 to TRBJ1-2; unclear D gene. The CDR3 sequence is CATSAGRGYGYTF. CDR3 DNA sequence: TGTGCCACCAGCGCGGGCCGGGGCTATGGCTACACCTTC.